This T cell receptor beta chain was sequenced in a study of pediatric ulcerative colitis. This clone came up a few times. V lost 4 bases and J 1 base, leaving 21 bases between the germline ends. The length of the CDR3 is 18 residues. Looked up from germline, CDR1 is MGHDK and CDR2 is SYGVNS. The survey-level immunoSEQ assay was used. Profiled with immunoSEQ multiplex PCR; TCRdb holds only in-frame clones, not every one. The sample lists 60,000 to 75,000 clones; 77% were seen once. Blood was drawn at the time of colonoscopy. The material sequenced was blood. J is TRBJ2-3 and V is TRBV25-1, with D perhaps TRBD1 or TRBD2 (5 bases each). The TCR originated in a boy between 10 and 17 years old with moderate ulcerative colitis. CDR3 bases: TGTGCCAGCAGTGGCCACGTGGGACCGAAAAGCGGCACAGATACGCAGTATTTT. It codes for CASSGHVGPKSGTDTQYF.